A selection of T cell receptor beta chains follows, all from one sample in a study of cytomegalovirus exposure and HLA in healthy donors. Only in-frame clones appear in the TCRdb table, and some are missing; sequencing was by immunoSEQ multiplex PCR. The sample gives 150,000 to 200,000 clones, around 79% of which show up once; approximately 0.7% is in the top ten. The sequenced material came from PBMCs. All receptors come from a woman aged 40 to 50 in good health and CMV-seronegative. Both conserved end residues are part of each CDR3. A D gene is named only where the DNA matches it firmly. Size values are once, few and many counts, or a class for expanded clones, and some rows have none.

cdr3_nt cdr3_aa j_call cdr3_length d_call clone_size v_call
TGTGCCAGCAGTTCCTTCTTCCCGACTGTCCACGAGCAGTACTTC CASSSFFPTVHEQYF TRBJ2-7 15 NA NA TRBV28
TGTGCCAGCAGCCACAGGGAGGAAGCTTTCTTT CASSHREEAFF TRBJ1-1 11 NA NA TRBV27
TGTGCCAGCAGGACACCGTCCGACATCAATGAGCAGTTCTTC CASRTPSDINEQFF TRBJ2-1 14 NA NA TRBV7-9
TGTGCCAGCAGCCTCCGGGACAGACTTTCCTACGAGCAGTACTTC CASSLRDRLSYEQYF TRBJ2-7 15 TRBD1 NA TRBV5-6
TGTGCCAGCAGTCCTGAGGGGACAGGGGGCACACGGACTGAAGCTTTCTTT CASSPEGTGGTRTEAFF TRBJ1-1 17 TRBD1 few TRBV2
TGTGCCAGCAGCCCTCCGGCAGGGTTGGACACCGGGGAGCTGTTTTTT CASSPPAGLDTGELFF TRBJ2-2 16 NA NA TRBV7-9
TGTGCCAGTAGTAGCCAAACAGGGATCGGAGAAAAACTGTTTTTT CASSSQTGIGEKLFF TRBJ1-4 15 NA NA TRBV19
TGTGCCAGCAGTGAATTCGGACAGGGCCAAGAGACCCAGTACTTC CASSEFGQGQETQYF TRBJ2-5 15 TRBD1 once TRBV25-1
TGTGCCAGCAGTTTGATCGGGAGAGGAGAAAACATTCAGTACTTC CASSLIGRGENIQYF TRBJ2-4 15 NA NA TRBV28
TGCGCCAGCAGCTCCACAGGGGGGTCAAGCGAGCAGTACTTC CASSSTGGSSEQYF TRBJ2-7 14 TRBD1 NA TRBV5-1
TGTGCCAGCAGTCAAACCGGGACAACCTTAGATGGCTACACCTTC CASSQTGTTLDGYTF TRBJ1-2 15 NA NA TRBV2
TGCGCCAGCAGCTTGGTGGTAGCGGAGCAAGGGACCCAGTACTTC CASSLVVAEQGTQYF TRBJ2-5 15 NA NA TRBV5-1
TGTGCCAGCACCCCGTTCCCTAACACTGAAGCTTTCTTT CASTPFPNTEAFF TRBJ1-1 13 NA NA TRBV13
TGCGCCAGCAGCTTGGAGGGGACATCTAATGAAAAACTGTTTTTT CASSLEGTSNEKLFF TRBJ1-4 15 NA NA TRBV5-1
TGTGCCAGCAGTGAAGTTACAGGGGCCAATGAGCAGTTCTTC CASSEVTGANEQFF TRBJ2-1 14 TRBD1 NA TRBV6-1
TGTGCCAGTGCCCCGGACAGGGGCAATGAGCAGTTCTTC CASAPDRGNEQFF TRBJ2-1 13 TRBD1 NA TRBV19
TGCGCCAGCAGCTTGGACCCCATCCGGGACAGGCCCACCGGGGAGCTGTTTTTT CASSLDPIRDRPTGELFF TRBJ2-2 18 TRBD1 once TRBV5-1
TGTGCTAGCAGCTGGGGGCTCCTGGACACCGGGGAGCTGTTTTTT CASSWGLLDTGELFF TRBJ2-2 15 NA NA TRBV7-7
TGTGCCAGCAGTGGAACCGGGACAGGGATGAGGGAGCAGTACTTC CASSGTGTGMREQYF TRBJ2-7 15 TRBD1 NA TRBV6-1
TGTGCCAGCAGCCGAGAATGGGGGGAGGCTGAAGCTTTCTTT CASSREWGEAEAFF TRBJ1-1 14 NA NA TRBV7-9
TGTGCCTGGACCTTTGACAGGGGGCAAACTGAAGCTTTCTTT CAWTFDRGQTEAFF TRBJ1-1 14 TRBD1 NA TRBV30
TGCGCCAGCAGCCAAGGAGGCGGGGGGGCGGGGGGCTCCTACGAGCAGTACTTC CASSQGGGGAGGSYEQYF TRBJ2-7 18 TRBD2 NA TRBV4-1
TGCGCCAGCAGCTCGGGACAGGACTCCTATAATTCACCCCTCCACTTT CASSSGQDSYNSPLHF TRBJ1-6 16 TRBD1 NA TRBV5-1
TGTGCCAGCAGTTTGGGCAGGGGCTACGAGCAGTACTTC CASSLGRGYEQYF TRBJ2-7 13 NA NA TRBV6-5
TGTGCCAGCAGTCGTGACAGGGGGCTAGAGACCCAGTACTTC CASSRDRGLETQYF TRBJ2-5 14 TRBD1 NA TRBV7-2
TGTGCCAGCAGGCGGGCAGGCCCAGTTCAAGAGACCCAGTACTTC CASRRAGPVQETQYF TRBJ2-5 15 NA NA TRBV6-1
TGTGCCAGCAACCCCAGTGGGGCAGGCGGATACGAGCAGTACTTC CASNPSGAGGYEQYF TRBJ2-7 15 NA NA TRBV28
TGTGCCAGCAGCATGGAAACACAGGGGGCGCGCTATGGCTACACCTTC CASSMETQGARYGYTF TRBJ1-2 16 NA NA TRBV21-1
TGTGCCAGCAGCTTCCCGGGACAGGGCTCCGCGGGCTACACCTTC CASSFPGQGSAGYTF TRBJ1-2 15 TRBD1 NA TRBV11-3
TGTGCCAGCAGTCCGACAAGGCTACAGGAGACCCAGTACTTC CASSPTRLQETQYF TRBJ2-5 14 NA NA TRBV27
TGCGCCAGCAGCCTCCTAGGGACAGTTTACAATGAGCAGTTCTTC CASSLLGTVYNEQFF TRBJ2-1 15 TRBD1 NA TRBV5-1
TGTGCCAGCAGCACGGAGGCAGGCATGAGTGGCTACACCTTC CASSTEAGMSGYTF TRBJ1-2 14 NA NA TRBV28
TGTGCCAGCCGAGGTTTGGAGACCAATGAGCAGTTCTTC CASRGLETNEQFF TRBJ2-1 13 NA once TRBV6-1
TGTGCCATCAGTGAGGTTGGGGGAGGGAAATACGAGCAGTACTTC CAISEVGGGKYEQYF TRBJ2-7 15 TRBD2 few TRBV10-3
TGCGCCAGCAGCCTTAGGGACATAAACCCCGAAGCTTTCTTT CASSLRDINPEAFF TRBJ1-1 14 NA NA TRBV5-1
TGTGCCAGCAGCTTAGGGCAGGGTTATGAGACCCAGTACTTC CASSLGQGYETQYF TRBJ2-5 14 NA NA TRBV7-2
TGTGCCAGCAGCTCCCGGACTAGCGGGAGGGTACCCTACGAGCAGTACTTC CASSSRTSGRVPYEQYF TRBJ2-7 17 TRBD2 NA TRBV7-9
TGTGCCTGGAGTGTCTGGACAGTCAACACCGGGGAGCTGTTTTTT CAWSVWTVNTGELFF TRBJ2-2 15 NA NA TRBV30
TGTGCCAGTTCAAGCGGCGCAGCGATTTCCTACGAGCAGTACTTC CASSSGAAISYEQYF TRBJ2-7 15 NA NA TRBV19
TGTGCCAGCCTCCGGCGGGGAGCTAGCACAGATACGCAGTATTTT CASLRRGASTDTQYF TRBJ2-3 15 NA NA TRBV25-1
TGTGCCATCAGTGATGCCCGGGGAGGCTACACCTTC CAISDARGGYTF TRBJ1-2 12 NA few TRBV10-3
TGTGCTAGTGGTTTGATTGCGGGGAAGAGCACCGGGGAGCTGTTTTTT CASGLIAGKSTGELFF TRBJ2-2 16 NA NA TRBV12-5
TGTGCCAGCACGGACCCATGGGGAGTATATGGCTACACCTTC CASTDPWGVYGYTF TRBJ1-2 14 NA few TRBV6-5
TGTGCCAGCAGTTTACCCAGGGGACAGCAAGAGACCCAGTACTTC CASSLPRGQQETQYF TRBJ2-5 15 TRBD1 NA TRBV28
TGTGCCAGCAGCTTTACTAGACTACGCACAGATACGCAGTATTTT CASSFTRLRTDTQYF TRBJ2-3 15 NA NA TRBV6-6
TGCGCCAGCAGTCAATATATAGGTAGTGTCAGTTTGCGGGGCCCATGTGAAAAACTGTTTTTT CASSQYIGSVSLRGPCEKLFF TRBJ1-4 21 NA NA TRBV23-1
TGTGCCAGCAGCGTCGGGACTAGCGAGAAAGATACGCAGTATTTT CASSVGTSEKDTQYF TRBJ2-3 15 TRBD2 NA TRBV9
TGTGCCAGTAGTCTGGGGACTAGCGGGAGAGGTACAGATACGCAGTATTTT CASSLGTSGRGTDTQYF TRBJ2-3 17 TRBD2 NA TRBV19
TGTGCCAGCAGTGCGCAGGGTGCTGGAAACACCATATATTTT CASSAQGAGNTIYF TRBJ1-3 14 NA few TRBV6-1
TGTGCCACCAGCAAGGGGGGGATAGATCAGCCCCAGCATTTT CATSKGGIDQPQHF TRBJ1-5 14 NA once TRBV15
TGTGCCAGCAGTTACTCGAGAGTGGGGGGTGGCTACACCTTC CASSYSRVGGGYTF TRBJ1-2 14 NA NA TRBV6-5
TGTGCCAGCAGCTTAGGGGCGGGGGAAAAACTGTTTTTT CASSLGAGEKLFF TRBJ1-4 13 NA NA TRBV7-2
TGTGCCAGTAGTATAGGAGGCGACAGGGGCCTTAAAGGAACCTTC CASSIGGDRGLKGTF TRBJ1-2 15 TRBD1 NA TRBV19
TGTGCCAGCAGCAACGCCCAGCCCCTCCACTTT CASSNAQPLHF TRBJ1-6 11 NA few TRBV2
TGTGCCAGCAGCCATGACAGGGCTTTCTTT CASSHDRAFF TRBJ1-1 10 NA NA TRBV4-2
TGTGCCAGCAGCGGGGTGTTGGCGGATTATAACTACGGCTACACCTTC CASSGVLADYNYGYTF TRBJ1-2 16 NA NA TRBV9